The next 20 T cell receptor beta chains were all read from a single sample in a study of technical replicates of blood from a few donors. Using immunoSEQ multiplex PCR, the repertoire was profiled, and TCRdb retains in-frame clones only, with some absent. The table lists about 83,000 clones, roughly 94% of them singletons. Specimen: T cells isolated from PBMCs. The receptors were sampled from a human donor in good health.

CDR3 coding DNA: TGTGCCAGCAGCCTGGACTTGAGCTCCTACAATGAGCAGTTCTTC. This sequence encodes CASSLDLSSYNEQFF. This chain connects TRBV6-5 to TRBJ2-1; possible D gene TRBD2, 5 bases. V was cut by 6 bases and J by 0 bases, with 12 bases left in between. Germline V lookup: CDR1 MNHEY, CDR2 SVGAGI. There are 15 residues in the CDR3.

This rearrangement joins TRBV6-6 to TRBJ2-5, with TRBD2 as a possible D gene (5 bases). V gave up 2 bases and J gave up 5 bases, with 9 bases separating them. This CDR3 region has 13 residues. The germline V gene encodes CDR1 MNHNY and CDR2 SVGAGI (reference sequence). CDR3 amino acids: CASSYGGGETQYF. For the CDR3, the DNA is TGTGCCAGCAGTTACGGTGGCGGGGAGACCCAGTACTTC.

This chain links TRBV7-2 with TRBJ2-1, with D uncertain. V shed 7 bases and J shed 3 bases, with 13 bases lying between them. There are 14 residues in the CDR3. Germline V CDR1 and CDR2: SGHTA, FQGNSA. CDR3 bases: TGTGCCAGCACCATAAACCCCAGCTACAATGAGCAGTTCTTC. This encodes CASTINPSYNEQFF.

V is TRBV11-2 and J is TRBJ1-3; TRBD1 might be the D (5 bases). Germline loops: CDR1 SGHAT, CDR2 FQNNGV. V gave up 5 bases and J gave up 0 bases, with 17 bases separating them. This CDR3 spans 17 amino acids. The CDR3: CASSATFRGSSGNTIYF. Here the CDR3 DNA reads TGTGCCAGCAGCGCAACCTTCCGGGGGAGCTCTGGAAACACCATATATTTT.

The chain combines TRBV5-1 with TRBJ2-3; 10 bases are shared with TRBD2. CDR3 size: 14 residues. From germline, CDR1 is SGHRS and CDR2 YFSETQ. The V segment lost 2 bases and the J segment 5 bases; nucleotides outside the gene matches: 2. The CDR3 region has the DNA TGCGCCAGCAGCTTAGCGGGAGGGGTAGATACGCAGTATTTT. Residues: CASSLAGGVDTQYF. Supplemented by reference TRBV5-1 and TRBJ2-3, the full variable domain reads KAGVTQTPRYLIKTRGQQVTLSCSPISGHRSVSWYQQTPGQGLQFLFEYFSETQRNKGNFPGRFSGRQFSNSRSEMNVSTLELGDSALYLCASSLAGGVDTQYFGPGTRLTVL.

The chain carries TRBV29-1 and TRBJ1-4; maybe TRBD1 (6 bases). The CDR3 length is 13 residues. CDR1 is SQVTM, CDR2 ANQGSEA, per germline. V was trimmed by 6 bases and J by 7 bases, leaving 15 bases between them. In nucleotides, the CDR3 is TGCAGCGTCACAGGGTCGGTTGGTGAAAAACTGTTTTTT. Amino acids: CSVTGSVGEKLFF.

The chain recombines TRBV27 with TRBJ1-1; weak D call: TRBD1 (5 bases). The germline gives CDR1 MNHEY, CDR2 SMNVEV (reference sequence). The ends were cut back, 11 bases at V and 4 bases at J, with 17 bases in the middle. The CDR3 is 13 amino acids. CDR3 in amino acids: CACKGVRSTEAFF. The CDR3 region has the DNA TGTGCCTGCAAAGGGGTGAGGAGCACTGAAGCTTTCTTT.

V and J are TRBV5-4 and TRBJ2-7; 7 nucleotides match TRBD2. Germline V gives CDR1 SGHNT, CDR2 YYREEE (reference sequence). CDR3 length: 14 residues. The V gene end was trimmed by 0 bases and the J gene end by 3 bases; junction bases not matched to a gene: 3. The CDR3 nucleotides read TGTGCCAGCAGCTTGGATTTAGCGGGCTACGAGCAGTACTTC. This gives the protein CASSLDLAGYEQYF.

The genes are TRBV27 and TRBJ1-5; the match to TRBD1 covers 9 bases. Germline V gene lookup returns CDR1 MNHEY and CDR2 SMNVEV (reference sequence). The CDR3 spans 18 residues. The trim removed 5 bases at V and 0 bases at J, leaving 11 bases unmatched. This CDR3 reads CASSPWTGAEYSNQPQHF. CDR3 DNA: TGTGCCAGCAGTCCTTGGACAGGGGCTGAGTATAGCAATCAGCCCCAGCATTTT.

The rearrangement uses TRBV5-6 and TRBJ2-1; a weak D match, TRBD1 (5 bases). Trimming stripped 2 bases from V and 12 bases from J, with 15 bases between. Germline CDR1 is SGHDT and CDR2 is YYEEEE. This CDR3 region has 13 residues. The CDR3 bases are TGTGCCAGCAGCTTAGGGGAAGAGACGCGGCAGTTCTTC. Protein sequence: CASSLGEETRQFF.

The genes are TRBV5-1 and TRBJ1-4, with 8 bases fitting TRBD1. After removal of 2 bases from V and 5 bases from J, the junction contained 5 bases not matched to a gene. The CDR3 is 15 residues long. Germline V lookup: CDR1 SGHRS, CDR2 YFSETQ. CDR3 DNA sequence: TGCGCCAGCAGCTTTGTCGGACAGGGAAATGAAAAACTGTTTTTT. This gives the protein CASSFVGQGNEKLFF.

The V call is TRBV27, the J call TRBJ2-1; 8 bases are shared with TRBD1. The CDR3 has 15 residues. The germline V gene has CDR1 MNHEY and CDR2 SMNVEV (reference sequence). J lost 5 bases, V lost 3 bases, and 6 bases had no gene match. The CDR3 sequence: CASSLSRGHDNEQFF. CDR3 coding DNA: TGTGCCAGCAGTTTGTCCAGGGGGCACGACAATGAGCAGTTCTTC.

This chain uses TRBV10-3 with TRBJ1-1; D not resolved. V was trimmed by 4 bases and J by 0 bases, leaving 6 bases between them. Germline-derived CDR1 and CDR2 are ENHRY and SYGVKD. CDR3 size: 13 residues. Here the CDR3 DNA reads TGTGCCATCAGTGCTTCTATGAACACTGAAGCTTTCTTT. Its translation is CAISASMNTEAFF.

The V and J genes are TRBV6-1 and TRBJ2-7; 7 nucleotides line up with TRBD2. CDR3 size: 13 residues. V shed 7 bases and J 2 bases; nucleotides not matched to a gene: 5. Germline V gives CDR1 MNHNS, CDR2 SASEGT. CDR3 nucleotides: TGTGCCAGCATCGCGGGGGTAGCCTACGAGCAGTACTTC. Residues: CASIAGVAYEQYF.

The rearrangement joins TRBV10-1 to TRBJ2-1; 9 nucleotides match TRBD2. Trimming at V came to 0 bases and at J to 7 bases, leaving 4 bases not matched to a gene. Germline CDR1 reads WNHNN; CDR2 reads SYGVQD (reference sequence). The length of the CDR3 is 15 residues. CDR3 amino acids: CASSESWREGNEQFF. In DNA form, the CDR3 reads TGCGCCAGCAGTGAGTCGTGGCGGGAGGGGAATGAGCAGTTCTTC.

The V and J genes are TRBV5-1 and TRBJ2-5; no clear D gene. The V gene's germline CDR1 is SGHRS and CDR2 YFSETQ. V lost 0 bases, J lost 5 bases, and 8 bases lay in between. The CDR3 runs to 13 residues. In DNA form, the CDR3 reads TGCGCCAGCAGCTTGGGTCCCGGGGAGACCCAGTACTTC. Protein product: CASSLGPGETQYF.

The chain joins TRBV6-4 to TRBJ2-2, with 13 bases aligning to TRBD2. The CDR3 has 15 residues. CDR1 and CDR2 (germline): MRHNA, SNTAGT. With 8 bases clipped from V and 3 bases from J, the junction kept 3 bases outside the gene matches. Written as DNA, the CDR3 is TGTGCCAGCTCGGGGACTAGCGGGGACACCGGGGAGCTGTTTTTT. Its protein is CASSGTSGDTGELFF.

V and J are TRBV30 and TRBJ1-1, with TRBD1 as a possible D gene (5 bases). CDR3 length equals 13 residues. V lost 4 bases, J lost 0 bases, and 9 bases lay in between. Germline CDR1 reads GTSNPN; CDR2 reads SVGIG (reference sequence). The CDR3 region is CAWMGHLNTEAFF. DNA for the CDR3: TGTGCCTGGATGGGGCATTTGAACACTGAAGCTTTCTTT.

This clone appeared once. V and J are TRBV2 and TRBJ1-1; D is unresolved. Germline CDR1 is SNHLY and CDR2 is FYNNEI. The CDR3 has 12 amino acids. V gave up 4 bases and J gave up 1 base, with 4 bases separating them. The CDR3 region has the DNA TGTGCCAGCAGTGGGCCGAACACTGAAGCTTTCTTT. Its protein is CASSGPNTEAFF.

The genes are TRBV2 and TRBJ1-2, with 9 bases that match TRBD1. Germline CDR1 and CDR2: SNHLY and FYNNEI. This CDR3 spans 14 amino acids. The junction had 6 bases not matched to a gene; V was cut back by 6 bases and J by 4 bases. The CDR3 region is CASRPTGGAYGYTF. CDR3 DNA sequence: TGTGCCAGCAGGCCGACAGGGGGTGCCTATGGCTACACCTTC.